The clone carrying this TCR beta chain has more than one count but fewer than ten. This specimen belongs to a study of T-cell reconstitution after alpha-beta-depleted transplantation in children. Trimming pared 7 bases from V and 4 bases from J, leaving 14 bases between. Germline V gene sequence: CDR1 MNHNS, CDR2 SASEGT. The CDR3 extends over 14 amino acids. Preparation of the TCRbeta library involved a method that used unique molecular identifiers. TCRdb passed the PCR reads through MiXCR, listing each CDR3 protein once. The table shows 420,000 or so distinct CDR3 sequences, with roughly a tenth occurring only once.

The starting material was PBMCs from the stem cell graft donor, obtained from the stem cell graft. V usage is TRBV6-1 and J usage is TRBJ1-5; D might be TRBD1 (6 bases). The origin of this receptor is a human donor who donated a stem cell graft to a child with acute myeloid leukemia. CDR3 coding DNA: TGTGCCAGCACTCCGACAGGCCGTAATCAGCCCCAGCATTTT. This gives the protein CASTPTGRNQPQHF.